This paragraph covers one TCR beta chain sequence. The data are from a study of brain T cells in children with intractable seizures. The CDR3 has 15 amino acids. Germline V CDR1 and CDR2: SGHTA, FQGTGA. The junction had 8 bases not matched to a gene; V was cut back by 2 bases and J by 8 bases. This table comes from immunoSEQ multiplex PCR, and its TCRdb copy is limited to in-frame clones, with some not included. The table shows 110,000 or so clones, with 90% to 95% occurring only once. Patients received at least one anti-epileptic drug before surgery. The material sequenced was peripheral blood, taken at surgery. The chain has TRBV7-3 and TRBJ2-1; 8 nucleotides match TRBD2. This sequence originates from a boy less than two years old with hemimegalencephaly and intractable seizures. The CDR3 spells CASSLRREVIDEQFF. The CDR3 DNA reads as TGTGCCAGCAGCTTACGGCGGGAGGTCATCGATGAGCAGTTCTTC. Complete variable domain (other parts from reference TRBV7-3 and TRBJ2-1): GAGVSQTPSNKVTEKGKYVELRCDPISGHTALYWYRQSLGQGPEFLIYFQGTGAADDSGLPNDRFFAVRPEGSVSTLKIQRTERGDSAVYLCASSLRREVIDEQFFGPGTRLTVL.